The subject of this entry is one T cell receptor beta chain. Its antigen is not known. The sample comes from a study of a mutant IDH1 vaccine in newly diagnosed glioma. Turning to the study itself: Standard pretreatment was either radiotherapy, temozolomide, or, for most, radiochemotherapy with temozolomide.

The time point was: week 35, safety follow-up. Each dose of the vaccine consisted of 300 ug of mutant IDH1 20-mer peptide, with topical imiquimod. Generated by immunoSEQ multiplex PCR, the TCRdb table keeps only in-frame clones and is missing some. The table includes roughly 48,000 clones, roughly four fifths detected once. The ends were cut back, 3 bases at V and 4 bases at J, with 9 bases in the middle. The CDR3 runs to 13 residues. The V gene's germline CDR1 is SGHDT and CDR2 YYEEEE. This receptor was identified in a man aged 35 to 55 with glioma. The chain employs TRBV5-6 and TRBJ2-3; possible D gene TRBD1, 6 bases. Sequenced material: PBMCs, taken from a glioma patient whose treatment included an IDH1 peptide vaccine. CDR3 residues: CASSSGTPDTQYF. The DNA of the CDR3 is TGTGCCAGCAGCTCCGGGACACCAGATACGCAGTATTTT.